This T cell receptor beta chain stems from a study of early T cells in non-severe SARS-CoV-2 infection. Whole-study context: Unpaired chains resulted from sequencing bulk RNA of unsorted whole blood. Study results and limitations: VDJdb-based annotation leaned toward anti-spike CD8 responses and missed private and CD4 specificities.

Attached unique molecular identifiers marked individual cDNA molecules. One entry per CDR3 protein, called by TCRdb with MiXCR from the 5' RACE reads. The table lists tens of thousands of distinct CDR3 sequences, about 2.7% of them singletons, with more than 0.55% in the top ten. This clonotype was counted many times. As yet, its antigen is unknown. V was trimmed by 2 bases and J by 0 bases, leaving 8 bases between them. This CDR3 is built from 14 residues. CDR1 is GTSNPN and CDR2 is SVGIG in the germline V gene (reference sequence). The V and J genes are TRBV30 and TRBJ1-5; D is undetermined. The sequence was obtained from an adult who was a healthcare worker with PCR-confirmed SARS-CoV-2 infection or an uninfected control (not recorded which). The sequenced material came from whole blood. The CDR3 reads CAWSPGSSNQPQHF. The CDR3 bases are TGTGCCTGGAGTCCGGGCAGTAGCAATCAGCCCCAGCATTTT.